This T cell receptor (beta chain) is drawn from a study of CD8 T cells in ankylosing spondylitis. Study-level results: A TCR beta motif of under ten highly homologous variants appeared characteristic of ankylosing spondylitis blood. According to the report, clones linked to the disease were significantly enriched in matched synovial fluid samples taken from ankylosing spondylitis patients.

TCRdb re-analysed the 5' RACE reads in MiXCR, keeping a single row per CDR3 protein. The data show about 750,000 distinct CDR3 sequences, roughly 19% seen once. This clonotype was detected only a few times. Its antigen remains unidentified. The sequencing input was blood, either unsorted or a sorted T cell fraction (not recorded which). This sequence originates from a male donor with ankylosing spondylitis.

Here the CDR3 reads CASSRANEQFF. The CDR3 DNA is TGTGCCAGCAGCCGCGCTAATGAGCAGTTCTTC. The rearrangement uses TRBV7-2 and TRBJ2-1; D is unclear. The CDR3 is 11 amino acids. The germline V gene encodes CDR1 SGHTA and CDR2 FQGNSA. The V end was cut by 5 bases, the J end by 7 bases, with 6 bases between.